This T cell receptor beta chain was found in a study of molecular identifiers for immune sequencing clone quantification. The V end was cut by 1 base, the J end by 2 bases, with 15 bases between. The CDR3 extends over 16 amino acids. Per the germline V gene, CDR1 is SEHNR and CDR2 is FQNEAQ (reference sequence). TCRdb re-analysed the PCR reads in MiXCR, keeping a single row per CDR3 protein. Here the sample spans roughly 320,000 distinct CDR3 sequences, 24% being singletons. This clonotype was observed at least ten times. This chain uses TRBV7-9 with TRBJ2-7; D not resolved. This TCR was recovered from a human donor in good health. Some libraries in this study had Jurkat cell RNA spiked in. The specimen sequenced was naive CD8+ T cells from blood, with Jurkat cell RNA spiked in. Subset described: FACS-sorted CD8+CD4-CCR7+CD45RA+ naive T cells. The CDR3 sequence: CASSLGARDTPYEQYF. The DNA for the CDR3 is TGTGCCAGCAGCTTAGGAGCCCGAGACACTCCCTACGAGCAGTACTTC.